This T cell receptor (beta chain) came from a study of cytomegalovirus exposure and HLA in healthy donors. Overall study: A prior study identified approximately 120 million unique TCR beta sequences from about 180 million T cells.

The primer mix had 60 Vbeta and 13 Jbeta primers. Clones were read by immunoSEQ multiplex PCR, and TCRdb kept only the in-frame ones, dropping some. The table includes 150,000 or so clones, about three quarters detected once. The CDR3 totals 17 residues. CDR1 SGHTA and CDR2 FQGNSA come from the germline V gene. The V end lost 7 bases, the J end lost 0 bases, and 19 bases lay between the germline ends. Study findings and constraints: When the data were analyzed later, several of the most significant clusters appeared to be linked to common viral pathogens.

Comments on this clone: The antigen remains unidentified.

These donors, healthy bone marrow donors, were studied. This clonotype was sampled from a woman in her fifties or sixties in good health and CMV-seropositive. The chain recombines TRBV7-2 with TRBJ2-1; weak D call: TRBD1 (9 bases). What was sequenced was PBMCs. CDR3 sequence reads: CASKGQGAGGSYNEQFF. CDR3 DNA sequence: TGTGCCAGCAAGGGACAGGGTGCGGGAGGCTCCTACAATGAGCAGTTCTTC.